Shown below are 26 T cell receptor beta chains from a single sample sequenced in a study of CD8 T cells in Susac syndrome. A quantity of roughly 0.5 to 1 ug RNA underwent reverse transcription using random hexamers. Using its own MiXCR run on the immunoSEQ multiplex PCR reads, TCRdb lists one record per CDR3 protein. Among under 110,000 distinct CDR3 sequences listed, approximately 93% were seen once. The sequencing sample was made of CD8+ T cells from PBMCs. These receptors were collected from a human donor with Susac syndrome.

V is TRBV7-8 and J is TRBJ2-2; the match to TRBD2 covers 8 bases. Trimming took 0 bases from V and 4 from J; bases not matched to a gene: 1. The germline V gene encodes CDR1 SGHVS and CDR2 FQNEAQ. The CDR3 length is 15 residues. The CDR3 loop reads CASSLAGTSTGELFF. CDR3 DNA sequence: TGTGCCAGCAGCTTAGCAGGGACTAGCACCGGGGAGCTGTTTTTT.

This rearrangement joins TRBV5-4 to TRBJ1-1; D is unresolved. With 4 bases removed from V and 5 bases from J, the gap between germline ends came to 12 bases. This CDR3 is built from 13 residues. Germline V CDR1 and CDR2: SGHNT, YYREEE (reference sequence). Written as DNA, the CDR3 is TGTGCCAGCAGCATCCCGACGGGGACTGAAGCTTTCTTT. Translating it yields CASSIPTGTEAFF.

The chain has TRBV13 and TRBJ1-6; D possibly corresponds to TRBD1 (5 bases). The CDR3 is 15 residues long. Trimming took off 6 bases at V and 0 bases at J, with 9 bases between the two ends. In germline, CDR1 is PRHDT, CDR2 FYEKMQ (reference sequence). The DNA for the CDR3 is TGTGCCAGCAGTCCAGGGAGCTCCTATAATTCACCCCTCCACTTT. The encoded protein is CASSPGSSYNSPLHF.

This chain links TRBV3-1 with TRBJ1-6, with D maybe TRBD1 (6 bases). Germline CDR1 reads LGHDT; CDR2 reads YNNKEL (reference sequence). Trimming removed 0 bases at V and 4 bases at J, with 13 bases between. The CDR3 has 17 residues. DNA for the CDR3: TGTGCCAGCAGCCAAGAATCAGGGGCCAAGTATAATTCACCCCTCCACTTT. Translated: CASSQESGAKYNSPLHF.

The chain carries TRBV13 and TRBJ2-1; maybe TRBD2 (6 bases). Germline V gives CDR1 PRHDT, CDR2 FYEKMQ (reference sequence). V was cut by 3 bases and J by 7 bases, with 10 bases left in between. CDR3 length: 13 amino acids. The CDR3 sequence is CASSFREINEQFF. The CDR3 DNA reads as TGTGCCAGCAGCTTCCGGGAGATAAATGAGCAGTTCTTC.

A single count supports this clonotype. This chain links TRBV7-8 with TRBJ1-1, with no clear D. The CDR3 runs to 13 residues. Germline V gene lookup returns CDR1 SGHVS and CDR2 FQNEAQ. V lost 5 bases, J lost 5 bases, and 12 bases lay in between. CDR3 nucleotide sequence: TGTGCCAGCAGCGCGAGTCGGGGAACTGAAGCTTTCTTT. It is translated as CASSASRGTEAFF.

V is TRBV29-1 and J is TRBJ2-6, with TRBD1 as a possible D gene (5 bases). Germline values: CDR1 SQVTM, CDR2 ANQGSEA. The V end was cut by 4 bases, the J end by 0 bases, with 13 bases between. This CDR3 region has 16 residues. The CDR3 DNA sequence: TGCAGCGTTGCAGGCAGGGAAGGCTCTGGGGCCAACGTCCTGACTTTC. This sequence encodes CSVAGREGSGANVLTF.

The rearrangement uses TRBV11-2 and TRBJ2-2; 9 positions match TRBD2. CDR1 and CDR2 from the germline V gene are SGHAT and FQNNGV. V lost 7 bases, J lost 1 base, and 4 bases stayed unmatched. The CDR3 loop spans 15 amino acids. CDR3 region: CASTLAGRNTGELFF. The CDR3 nucleotides are TGTGCCAGCACCCTAGCGGGGCGGAACACCGGGGAGCTGTTTTTT. The variable domain in full, completed from reference TRBV11-2 and TRBJ2-2, reads EAGVAQSPRYKIIEKRQSVAFWCNPISGHATLYWYQQILGQGPKLLIQFQNNGVVDDSQLPKDRFSAERLKGVDSTLKIQPAKLEDSAVYLCASTLAGRNTGELFFGEGSRLTVL.

This sequence joins TRBV15 and TRBJ1-6; the D is unclear. Germline CDR1 LNHNV, CDR2 YYDKDF (reference sequence). V dropped 9 bases and J dropped 6 bases, with 9 bases sitting between them. CDR3 size: 12 residues. The CDR3, as DNA: TGTGCCACAGGGAGGTTTAATTCACCCCTCCACTTT. Translation: CATGRFNSPLHF.

The V call is TRBV9, the J call TRBJ1-2; maybe TRBD1 (5 bases). The CDR3 has 9 residues. Germline lookup yields CDR1 SGDLS and CDR2 YYNGEE. The V and J ends lost 4 bases and 14 bases respectively, with 9 bases between them. The CDR3 region has the DNA TGTGCCAGCAGCCCCAGGGCTACCTTC. Encoded protein: CASSPRATF.

This rearrangement joins TRBV5-6 to TRBJ1-1; no reliable D call. The CDR3 is made up of 12 amino acids. Germline CDR1 SGHDT, CDR2 YYEEEE. Trimming removed 2 bases at V and 4 bases at J, with 6 bases between. The CDR3 loop reads CASSLGRTEAFF. CDR3 DNA: TGTGCCAGCAGCTTAGGGCGCACTGAAGCTTTCTTT.

CDR3 region: CASSQGVSLSNQPQHF. CDR3 DNA: TGTGCCAGCAGCCAAGGCGTCTCCCTTAGCAATCAGCCCCAGCATTTT. The gene calls are TRBV7-2 and TRBJ1-5; D uncertain. This CDR3 contains 16 residues. Trimming removed 5 bases from V and 0 bases from J, with 14 bases in between. Germline V CDR1 and CDR2: SGHTA, FQGNSA. Drawing the rest from reference TRBV7-2 and TRBJ1-5, the complete variable domain is GAGVSQSPSNKVTEKGKDVELRCDPISGHTALYWYRQSLGQGLEFLIYFQGNSAPDKSGLPSDRFSAERTGGSVSTLTIQRTQQEDSAVYLCASSQGVSLSNQPQHFGDGTRLSIL.

This chain joins TRBV9 and TRBJ2-1, with D perhaps matching TRBD2 (5 bases). Trimming stripped 3 bases from V and 9 bases from J, with 10 bases between. Per the germline V gene, CDR1 is SGDLS and CDR2 is YYNGEE. CDR3 length: 12 residues. In nucleotides, the CDR3 is TGTGCCAGCAGCGCCCCGGGGTCTGAGCAGTTCTTC. The encoded protein is CASSAPGSEQFF.

The chain carries TRBV3-1 and TRBJ1-2; 10 bases match TRBD1. V lost 2 bases and J lost 3; bases outside the gene matches: 3. The CDR3 spans 15 residues. Germline lookup yields CDR1 LGHDT and CDR2 YNNKEL (reference sequence). In DNA, the CDR3 is TGTGCCAGCAGCCAACCGGGACAGGGGTACTATGGCTACACCTTC. This encodes CASSQPGQGYYGYTF.

V usage is TRBV14 and J usage is TRBJ2-3; 8 bases line up with TRBD1. The V gene's germline CDR1 is SGHDN and CDR2 FVKESK. There are 17 residues in the CDR3. Trimming took 0 bases from V and 4 from J; bases not matched to a gene: 9. The CDR3 loop is CASSQDRQTGVADTQYF. CDR3 DNA: TGTGCCAGCAGCCAAGATCGGCAGACAGGGGTAGCAGATACGCAGTATTTT.

This clonotype appeared once. This chain uses TRBV14 with TRBJ2-4; no definite D call. CDR3 size: 13 residues. Looked up from germline, CDR1 is SGHDN and CDR2 is FVKESK. Trimming stripped 2 bases from V and 4 bases from J, with 6 bases between. CDR3 DNA: TGTGCCAGCAGCCAACTGGGAAAAAACATTCAGTACTTC. Protein: CASSQLGKNIQYF.

This clonotype is a singleton in its sample. This chain links TRBV3-1 with TRBJ2-1; 12 nucleotides agree with TRBD2. This CDR3 is 15 amino acids long. V lost 5 bases, J lost 5 bases, and 4 bases stayed unmatched. CDR1 is LGHDT, CDR2 YNNKEL, per germline (reference sequence). In DNA form, the CDR3 reads TGTGCCAGCAGCGCGCTAGCGGGGGGGAACAATGAGCAGTTCTTC. This gives the protein CASSALAGGNNEQFF.

The J gene is TRBJ1-2, the V gene TRBV12-3 or TRBV12-4; D unclear. The CDR3 spans 13 residues. V was clipped by 3 bases and J by 4 bases, with 9 bases between them. For the CDR3, the DNA is TGTGCCAGCAGTTTTAAAGTTTCCTATGGCTACACCTTC. Translating it yields CASSFKVSYGYTF.

The CDR3 sequence: CASSQVVSGPFEKLFF. CDR3 nucleotides: TGTGCCAGCAGCCAAGTTGTCTCCGGTCCCTTCGAAAAACTGTTTTTT. This rearrangement joins TRBV3-1 to TRBJ1-4; D unclear. Germline CDR1 is LGHDT and CDR2 is YNNKEL (reference sequence). The CDR3 is 16 residues long. V shed 1 base and J shed 8 bases, with 17 bases lying between them.

This chain uses TRBV15 with TRBJ1-2; tentative D call: TRBD1 (6 bases). The V end lost 2 bases, the J end lost 8 bases, and 15 bases lay between the germline ends. Germline V gives CDR1 LNHNV, CDR2 YYDKDF (reference sequence). This CDR3 contains 14 residues. The CDR3 bases are TGTGCCACCAGCAGAAGATCACAGGGTGACGGCTACACCTTC. Translating gives CATSRRSQGDGYTF.

The CDR3 DNA reads TGTGCCAGCAGCCCCTCCCCGACTGGGTACGAGCAGTACTTC. Its translation: CASSPSPTGYEQYF. This chain links TRBV7-8 with TRBJ2-7; D ambiguous. Germline V gene data show CDR1 as SGHVS and CDR2 as FQNEAQ. The ends were cut back, 5 bases at V and 4 bases at J, with 15 bases in the middle. The CDR3 totals 14 residues.

In its sample, this clonotype was seen a few times. The gene calls are TRBV25-1 and TRBJ2-5; no definite D call. CDR3 length equals 12 residues. Trimming removed 5 bases from V and 5 bases from J, with 9 bases in between. Germline V gives CDR1 MGHDK, CDR2 SYGVNS. This CDR3 is CASSQSGETQYF. In DNA, the CDR3 is TGTGCCAGCAGTCAGTCTGGGGAGACCCAGTACTTC.

This sequence joins TRBV20-1 and TRBJ2-7, with TRBD2 identical over 7 bases. V was clipped by 3 bases and J by 4 bases; unmatched bases: 9. This CDR3 has 14 amino acids. Germline lookup yields CDR1 DFQATT and CDR2 SNEGSKA (reference sequence). The DNA of the CDR3 is TGCAGTGCTAGCCCCGGGACTACAAAATACGAGCAGTACTTC. This gives the protein CSASPGTTKYEQYF.

This rearrangement joins TRBV13 to TRBJ1-1, with 7 bases matching TRBD1. The trim removed 5 bases at V and 6 bases at J, leaving 6 bases unmatched. CDR1 is PRHDT and CDR2 is FYEKMQ in the germline V gene (reference sequence). CDR3 length: 13 residues. CDR3 sequence reads: CASSPGGQPEAFF. Here the CDR3 DNA reads TGTGCCAGCAGCCCAGGGGGGCAGCCTGAAGCTTTCTTT.

V usage is TRBV29-1 and J usage is TRBJ1-2; TRBD1 matches 9 bases. The J segment lost 6 bases and the V segment lost 7 bases, leaving 3 bases of the junction unmatched. The CDR3 loop spans 11 amino acids. In germline, CDR1 is SQVTM, CDR2 ANQGSEA. Written as DNA, the CDR3 is TGCAGCGACGACAGGGGGGATGGCTACACCTTC. Protein sequence: CSDDRGDGYTF.

The chain recombines TRBV25-1 with TRBJ1-1, with D maybe TRBD1 (5 bases). Trimming took 5 bases from V and 11 from J, leaving 12 bases between them. The V gene's germline CDR1 is MGHDK and CDR2 SYGVNS. The CDR3 has 11 amino acids. The CDR3 DNA reads as TGTGCCAGCAGTCTTGGGGGGTCTGCTTTCTTT. It yields the protein CASSLGGSAFF.